Below, 16 T cell receptor beta chains from the same sample are listed, as sequenced in a study of neurological immune-mediated disorders. TCRdb itself ran the 5' RACE reads through MiXCR, one entry per CDR3 protein. The table includes over 40,000 distinct CDR3 sequences, 6% to 7% detected once. The material sequenced was CD4+ T cells from blood. These receptors were taken from a woman in her thirties or forties in good health.

This clonotype was counted at least ten times. This chain connects TRBV20-1 to TRBJ2-7; 9 bases are a match to TRBD2. The J segment lost 4 bases and the V segment lost 2 bases, leaving 6 bases of the junction unmatched. This CDR3 is built from 14 residues. Germline CDR1 and CDR2: DFQATT and SNEGSKA (reference sequence). In DNA, the CDR3 is TGCAGTGCTAGACCGGCGGGAGGGCAATACGAGCAGTACTTC. This sequence encodes CSARPAGGQYEQYF.

This clonotype came up many times. The chain has TRBV5-1 and TRBJ2-1, with 9 positions matching TRBD2. Trimming at V came to 0 bases and at J to 10 bases, leaving 8 bases not matched to a gene. The CDR3 loop spans 15 amino acids. Germline V gives CDR1 SGHRS, CDR2 YFSETQ. The CDR3 region is CASSLVASGTSEQFF. Here the CDR3 DNA reads TGCGCCAGCAGCTTGGTGGCTAGCGGGACTTCGGAGCAGTTCTTC.

J is TRBJ1-1 and V is TRBV6-2 or TRBV6-3; 7 bases align to TRBD1. The ends lost 2 bases at V and 6 bases at J; junction bases unmatched: 12. CDR3 length: 16 amino acids. CDR1 and CDR2 from the germline V gene are MNHEY and SVGEGT. The CDR3 loop is CASSYPEGGGDAEAFF. The CDR3 DNA reads TGTGCCAGCAGTTACCCGGAGGGAGGGGGCGACGCTGAAGCTTTCTTT.

This clonotype was counted ten times or more. The gene calls are TRBV7-2 and TRBJ2-7; tentative D call: TRBD1 (5 bases). CDR3 length equals 16 residues. V was clipped by 5 bases and J by 2 bases, with 19 bases between them. Germline V lookup: CDR1 SGHTA, CDR2 FQGNSA. CDR3 bases: TGTGCCAGCAGCCAAGGACACTCGCCTGCTGCCTACGAGCAGTACTTC. This encodes CASSQGHSPAAYEQYF.

This clonotype was recorded many times. The genes are TRBV10-3 and TRBJ1-4; D is possibly TRBD1 (6 bases). V lost 3 bases and J lost 3, with 11 bases in between. Germline CDR1 and CDR2: ENHRY and SYGVKD. This CDR3 region has 15 residues. CDR3 nucleotides: TGTGCCATCAGTGAATGGGGGCCCCCTAATGAAAAACTGTTTTTT. Encoded protein: CAISEWGPPNEKLFF.

This clonotype was recorded many times. The gene calls are TRBV5-1 and TRBJ1-2; the match to TRBD1 covers 8 bases. The V and J ends lost 0 bases and 5 bases, in that order; junction bases with no gene match: 3. Germline assignment: CDR1 SGHRS and CDR2 YFSETQ. The CDR3 extends over 14 amino acids. CDR3 residues: CASSLAGQEYGYTF. CDR3 in DNA: TGCGCCAGCAGCTTGGCGGGACAGGAATATGGCTACACCTTC.

This clonotype appeared many times. The gene calls are TRBV5-1 and TRBJ2-3; D is undetermined. Germline V gives CDR1 SGHRS, CDR2 YFSETQ. Trimming pared 4 bases from V and 5 bases from J, leaving 17 bases between. This CDR3 comprises 15 residues. DNA for the CDR3: TGCGCCAGCAGCCCCAGCGATAGGCGGAAAGATACGCAGTATTTT. It encodes CASSPSDRRKDTQYF.

V gene TRBV29-1 combines with J gene TRBJ2-3, with a possible D match to TRBD1 (5 bases). This CDR3 is built from 11 residues. The V and J ends lost 0 bases and 9 bases respectively, with 7 bases between them. Germline values: CDR1 SQVTM, CDR2 ANQGSEA. CDR3 bases: TGCAGCGTTGAAGAAGGGGTGACGCAGTATTTT. This encodes CSVEEGVTQYF.

This clonotype was found many times. This chain uses TRBV9 with TRBJ2-3, with a weak D call TRBD1 (5 bases). CDR1 and CDR2 from the germline V gene are SGDLS and YYNGEE. Trimming removed 6 bases from V and 2 bases from J, with 13 bases in between. The CDR3 consists of 14 residues. The CDR3 region is CASTKKGITDTQYF. As DNA, the CDR3 is TGTGCCAGCACCAAAAAGGGGATCACAGATACGCAGTATTTT.

In its sample, this clonotype was seen many times. V and J are TRBV20-1 and TRBJ2-2; 9 bases fit TRBD1. This CDR3 region has 16 residues. Trimming took 3 bases from V and 5 from J; bases not matched to a gene: 10. Germline V gene data show CDR1 as DFQATT and CDR2 as SNEGSKA (reference sequence). The CDR3 DNA sequence: TGCAGTGCTAGGGGAGCCGGGACAGGGACGACCGGGGAGCTGTTTTTT. Translating gives CSARGAGTGTTGELFF.

This clonotype was recorded at least ten times. The chain couples TRBV7-3 to TRBJ2-2, with 7 bases identical to TRBD2. V trimming: 2 bases; J trimming: 3 bases; junction bases outside the gene matches: 9. This CDR3 contains 17 residues. From germline, CDR1 is SGHTA and CDR2 FQGTGA. The CDR3 is CASSLAPGTTDTGELFF. The CDR3 nucleotides are TGTGCCAGCAGCTTAGCCCCCGGGACTACCGACACCGGGGAGCTGTTTTTT.

This clonotype was seen ten or more times. The chain uses TRBV27 and TRBJ2-7; 13 bases fit TRBD2. There are 13 residues in the CDR3. Germline V gene sequence: CDR1 MNHEY, CDR2 SMNVEV (reference sequence). J was trimmed by 9 bases and V by 10 bases; bases with no gene match: 9. The CDR3: CATSGTSGNGQYF. The CDR3 coding sequence is TGTGCCACCAGCGGGACTAGCGGGAACGGGCAGTACTTC.

This clonotype was seen repeatedly, ten times or more. The rearrangement uses TRBV12-3 or TRBV12-4 and TRBJ2-7; 8 nucleotides match TRBD1. The trim removed 1 base at V and 0 bases at J, leaving 8 bases unmatched. The CDR3 spans 17 residues. This CDR3 is CASSLGSRGLSSYEQYF. In DNA, the CDR3 is TGTGCCAGCAGTTTAGGGTCCAGGGGGCTAAGCTCCTACGAGCAGTACTTC.

This clonotype was detected ten times or more. CDR3 nucleotide sequence: TGCAGTGGCCGCCCTCTGGGGGGTGCCTCCGACTATGGCTACACCTTC. Protein sequence: CSGRPLGGASDYGYTF. The V and J genes are TRBV20-1 and TRBJ1-2, with TRBD1 as a possible D gene (5 bases). V was shortened by 7 bases and J by 3 bases, with 24 bases between the two germline ends. The germline CDR1 and CDR2 sequences are DFQATT and SNEGSKA (reference sequence). The length of the CDR3 is 16 residues.

This clonotype has at least ten counts. The V gene is TRBV27, the J gene TRBJ2-5; a possible D gene is TRBD2 (6 bases). Trimming shortened V by 10 bases and J by 5 bases, and 20 bases separated the two germline ends. The CDR3 is made up of 14 amino acids. In germline, CDR1 is MNHEY, CDR2 SMNVEV (reference sequence). The DNA of the CDR3 is TGTGCCACCAAGAAGGCAGGGACTCTGGAGACCCAGTACTTC. Translated: CATKKAGTLETQYF.

This clonotype showed up many times. The chain couples TRBV10-3 to TRBJ1-2; no firm D call. Germline CDR1 ENHRY, CDR2 SYGVKD. The length of the CDR3 is 14 residues. The V and J ends lost 6 bases and 7 bases respectively, with 18 bases between them. The CDR3 nucleotides are TGTGCCATCAGCCCCGACCCCACTTGGGGTGGCTACACCTTC. Its translation is CAISPDPTWGGYTF.